This T cell receptor (beta chain) was retrieved from a study of blood T cell repertoires in COVID-19. In germline, CDR1 is WNHNN, CDR2 SYGVQD (reference sequence). The CDR3 is 13 amino acids. Germline trimming cut 6 bases from V and 4 bases from J; bases unmatched to any gene: 5. This clone was detected only once. In the original workflow: Reference gene primer amplification yielded estimated nucleated cell counts. The assay was immunoSEQ multiplex PCR, and TCRdb's table has in-frame clones only and misses some. For V, J and clone size, that table is used; D and trimming come from the DNA. The table records some 160,000 clones, roughly four fifths of them present only once.

This sequence originates from a human donor in a cohort sampled during active COVID-19. What was sequenced was peripheral blood. V is TRBV10-1 and J is TRBJ2-7, with 8 bases fitting TRBD2. The CDR3 DNA follows: TGCGCCAGCAGCAGCGGGAGTAAATACGAGCAGTACTTC. It codes for CASSSGSKYEQYF.